This T cell receptor (beta chain) originates from a study of blood T cell repertoires in COVID-19. Study background: Italy, Spain and the United States were the sources of the convalescent and acute COVID-19 samples. Sources were T cells, B-cell-depleted T cells, or PBMCs; the material itself was cDNA or gDNA.

Germline CDR1 is SGHNT and CDR2 is YYREEE (reference sequence). CDR3 length: 15 amino acids. V lost 4 bases, J lost 1 base, and 5 bases stayed unmatched. Original processing methods: Estimation of nucleated cell counts was performed using reference gene primer amplification. The assay was immunoSEQ multiplex PCR, and TCRdb's table has in-frame clones only and misses some. D and trimming were read from the DNA, whereas the V and J calls and clone size are those reported in that table. This table holds roughly 200,000 clones, about 88% found once. Sequenced sample: peripheral blood. This TCR was sampled from a middle-aged man with active or convalescent COVID-19. This rearrangement joins TRBV5-4 to TRBJ2-3; TRBD1 matches 8 bases. The CDR3 sequence: CASSGPGQGTDTQYF. CDR3 DNA sequence: TGTGCCAGCAGCGGTCCGGGACAGGGCACAGATACGCAGTATTTT.